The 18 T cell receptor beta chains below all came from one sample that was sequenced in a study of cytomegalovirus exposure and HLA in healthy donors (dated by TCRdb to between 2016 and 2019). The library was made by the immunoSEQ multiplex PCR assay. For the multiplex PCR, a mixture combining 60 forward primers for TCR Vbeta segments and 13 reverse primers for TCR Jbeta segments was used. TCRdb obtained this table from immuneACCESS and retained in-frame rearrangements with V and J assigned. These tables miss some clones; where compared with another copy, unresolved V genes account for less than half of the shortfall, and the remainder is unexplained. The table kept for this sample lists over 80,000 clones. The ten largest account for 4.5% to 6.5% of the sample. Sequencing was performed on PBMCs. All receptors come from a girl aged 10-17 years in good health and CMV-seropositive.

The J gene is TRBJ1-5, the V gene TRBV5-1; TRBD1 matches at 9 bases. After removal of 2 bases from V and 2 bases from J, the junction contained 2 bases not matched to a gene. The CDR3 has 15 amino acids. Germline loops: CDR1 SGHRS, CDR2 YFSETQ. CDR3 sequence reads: CASSLQGAGNQPQHF. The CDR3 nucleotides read TGCGCCAGCAGCTTACAGGGGGCGGGCAATCAGCCCCAGCATTTT.

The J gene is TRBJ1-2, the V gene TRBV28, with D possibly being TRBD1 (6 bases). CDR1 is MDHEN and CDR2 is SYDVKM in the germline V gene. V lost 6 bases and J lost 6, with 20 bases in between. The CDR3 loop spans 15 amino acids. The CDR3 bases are TGTGCCAGCAGGATTAACAGGGAACGTTTCGATGGCTACACCTTC. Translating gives CASRINRERFDGYTF.

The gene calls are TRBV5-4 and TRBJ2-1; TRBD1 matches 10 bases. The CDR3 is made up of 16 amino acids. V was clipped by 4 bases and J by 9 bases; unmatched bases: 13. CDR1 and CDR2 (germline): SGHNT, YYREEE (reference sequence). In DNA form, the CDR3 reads TGTGCCAGCAGCGCGTACGGGACAGGGGTGGTAGGTGAGCAGTTCTTC. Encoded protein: CASSAYGTGVVGEQFF.

CDR3 protein: CASSQAGWGDIQYF. For the CDR3, the DNA is TGCGCCAGCAGCCAAGCGGGGTGGGGGGACATTCAGTACTTC. The V gene is TRBV4-1, the J gene TRBJ2-4; D possibly corresponds to TRBD2 (6 bases). The CDR3 extends over 14 amino acids. The germline CDR1 and CDR2 sequences are MGHRA and YSYEKL. V was cut by 1 base and J by 8 bases, with 12 bases left in between.

The CDR3 loop is CASSQVVGQGNEKLFF. In DNA, the CDR3 is TGCGCCAGCAGCCAAGTAGTTGGACAGGGGAACGAAAAACTGTTTTTT. V usage is TRBV4-1 and J usage is TRBJ1-4; TRBD1 matches 9 bases. Germline V lookup: CDR1 MGHRA, CDR2 YSYEKL. V was clipped by 1 base and J by 8 bases; unmatched bases: 8. The CDR3 runs to 16 residues.

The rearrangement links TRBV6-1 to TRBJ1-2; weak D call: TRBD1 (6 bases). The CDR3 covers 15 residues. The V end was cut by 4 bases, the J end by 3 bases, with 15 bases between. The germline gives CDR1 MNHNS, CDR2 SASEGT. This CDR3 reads CASSVGGMHHYGYTF. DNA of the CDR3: TGTGCCAGCAGTGTAGGGGGTATGCACCACTATGGCTACACCTTC.

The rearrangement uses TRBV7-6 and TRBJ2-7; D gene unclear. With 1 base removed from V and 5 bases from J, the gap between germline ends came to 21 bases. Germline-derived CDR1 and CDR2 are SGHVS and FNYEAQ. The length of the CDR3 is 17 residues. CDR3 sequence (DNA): TGTGCCAGCAGCTTAGGCGCGTTCCGGTTCAACGAGGACGAGCAGTACTTC. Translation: CASSLGAFRFNEDEQYF.

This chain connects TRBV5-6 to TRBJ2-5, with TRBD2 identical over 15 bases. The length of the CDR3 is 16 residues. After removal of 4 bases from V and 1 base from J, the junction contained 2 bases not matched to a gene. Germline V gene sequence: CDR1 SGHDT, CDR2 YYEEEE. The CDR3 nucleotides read TGTGCCAGCAGCGGACTAGCGGGGGGGCCCCAAGAGACCCAGTACTTC. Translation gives CASSGLAGGPQETQYF.

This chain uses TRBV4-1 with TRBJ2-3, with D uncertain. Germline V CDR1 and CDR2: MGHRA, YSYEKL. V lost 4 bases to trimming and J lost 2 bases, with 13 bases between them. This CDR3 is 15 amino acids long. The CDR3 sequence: CASSPSPRDTDTQYF. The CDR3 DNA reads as TGCGCCAGCAGCCCCTCCCCCCGAGACACAGATACGCAGTATTTT.

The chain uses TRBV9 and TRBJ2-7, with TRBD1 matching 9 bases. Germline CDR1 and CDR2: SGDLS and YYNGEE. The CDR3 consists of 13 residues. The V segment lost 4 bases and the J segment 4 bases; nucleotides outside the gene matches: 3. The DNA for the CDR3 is TGTGCCAGCAGCAGACAGGGGGGGTACGAGCAGTACTTC. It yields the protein CASSRQGGYEQYF.

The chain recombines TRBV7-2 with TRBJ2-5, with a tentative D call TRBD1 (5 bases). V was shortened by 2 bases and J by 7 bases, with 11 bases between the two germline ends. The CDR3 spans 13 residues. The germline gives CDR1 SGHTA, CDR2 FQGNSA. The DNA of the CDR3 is TGTGCCAGCAGCTTATTGCAAAGGGGGACCCAGTACTTC. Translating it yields CASSLLQRGTQYF.

This CDR3 reads CTSAGGYTF. In DNA form, the CDR3 reads TGTACCTCAGCAGGTGGCTACACCTTC. The rearrangement uses TRBV6-1 and TRBJ1-2; D gene uncertain. CDR3 length: 9 residues. Germline CDR1 is MNHNS and CDR2 is SASEGT.

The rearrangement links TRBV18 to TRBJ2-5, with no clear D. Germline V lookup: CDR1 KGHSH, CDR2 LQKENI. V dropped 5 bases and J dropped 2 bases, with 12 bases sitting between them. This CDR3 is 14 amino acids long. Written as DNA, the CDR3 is TGTGCCAGCTCAGCTACAGTAAATCAAGAGACCCAGTACTTC. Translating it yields CASSATVNQETQYF.

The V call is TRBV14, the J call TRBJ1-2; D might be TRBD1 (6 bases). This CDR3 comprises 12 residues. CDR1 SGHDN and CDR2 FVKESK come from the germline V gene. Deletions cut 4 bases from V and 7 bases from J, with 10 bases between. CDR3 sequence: CASSLTGSGYTF. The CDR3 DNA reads TGTGCCAGCAGCCTAACAGGGAGTGGCTACACCTTC.

CDR3 residues: CASSWASGVNTEAFF. The CDR3 DNA follows: TGCGCCAGCAGTTGGGCCTCAGGGGTCAACACTGAAGCTTTCTTT. The chain links TRBV5-1 to TRBJ1-1; possibly TRBD1 for D (6 bases). CDR1 SGHRS and CDR2 YFSETQ come from the germline V gene. The CDR3 runs to 15 residues. The V and J ends lost 5 bases and 2 bases respectively, with 16 bases between them.

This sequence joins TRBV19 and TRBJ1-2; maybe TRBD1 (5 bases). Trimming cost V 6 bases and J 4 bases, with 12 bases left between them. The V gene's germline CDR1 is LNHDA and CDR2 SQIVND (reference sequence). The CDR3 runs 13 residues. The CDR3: CASRQTEVYGYTF. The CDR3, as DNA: TGTGCCAGTAGGCAGACAGAAGTCTATGGCTACACCTTC. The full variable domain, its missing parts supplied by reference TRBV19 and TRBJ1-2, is DGGITQSPKYLFRKEGQNVTLSCEQNLNHDAMYWYRQDPGQGLRLIYYSQIVNDFQKGDIAEGYSVSREKKESFPLTVTSAQKNPTAFYLCASRQTEVYGYTFGSGTRLTVV.

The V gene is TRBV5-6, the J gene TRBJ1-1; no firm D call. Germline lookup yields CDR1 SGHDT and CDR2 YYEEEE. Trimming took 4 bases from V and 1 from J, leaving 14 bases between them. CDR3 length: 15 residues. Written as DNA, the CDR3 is TGTGCCAGCAGCGTACCGGGAAAGTGGAACACTGAAGCTTTCTTT. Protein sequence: CASSVPGKWNTEAFF.

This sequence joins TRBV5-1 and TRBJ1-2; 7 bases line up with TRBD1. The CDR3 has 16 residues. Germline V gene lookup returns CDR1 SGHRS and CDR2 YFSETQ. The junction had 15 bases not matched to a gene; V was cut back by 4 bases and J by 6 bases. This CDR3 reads CASSREGAQPHNGYTF. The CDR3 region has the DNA TGCGCCAGCAGCCGGGAGGGGGCACAGCCACATAATGGCTACACCTTC.